These T cell receptor beta chains were read from a single sample in a study of blood T cell repertoires in COVID-19. TCRdb's copy holds only in-frame clones and misses some; the assay was immunoSEQ multiplex PCR. The sample includes 150,000 to 200,000 clones, about 82% of them seen just once. The sample was peripheral blood. These TCRs come from a man aged 45-65 years with active or convalescent COVID-19. Each CDR3 is given without its conserved first and last residue. The D gene is left open where the match is weak.

cdr3_aa j_call d_call v_call cdr3_length
ASSDAVGETQY TRBJ2-5 - TRBV6-4 11
ASSSLTPRGKIEAF TRBJ1-1 - TRBV6-2/TRBV6-3 14
ASSQVAWDRGGGANVLT TRBJ2-6 TRBD1 TRBV4-1 17
ASSLDRVNTEAF TRBJ1-1 - TRBV13 12
ASSRSATGGSSGANVLT TRBJ2-6 TRBD1 TRBV19 17
AWSVHSYGYT TRBJ1-2 - TRBV30 10
ASSPTGWTSGRRGETQY TRBJ2-5 TRBD2 TRBV7-8 17
ASGANSYEQY TRBJ2-7 - TRBV19 10
ASSRPGQGPGNTIY TRBJ1-3 TRBD1 TRBV19 14
ASSLQGIGGYT TRBJ1-2 - TRBV28 11
ASSLLSGRTTYEQY TRBJ2-7 TRBD2 TRBV3-1/TRBV3-2 14
ASSPSGLYGYT TRBJ1-2 - TRBV19 11
ARKGQGNSPLH TRBJ1-6 TRBD1 TRBV2 11
ASSQGGRGTDTQY TRBJ2-3 TRBD2 TRBV4-3 13
SVETRKGTPYEQY TRBJ2-7 - TRBV29-1 13
ASTPRRGGTSNSPLH TRBJ1-6 - TRBV19 15
ASSKGRTGEPNEQF TRBJ2-1 TRBD1 TRBV19 14
ASSWAGANYEQY TRBJ2-7 TRBD2 TRBV5-6 12
ASSPNPQGPNTEAF TRBJ1-1 - TRBV18 14
ASSVQGENSPLH TRBJ1-6 - TRBV9 12
ASSQETGRGTEAF TRBJ1-1 TRBD1 TRBV4-1 13
ASSYGHAEKLF TRBJ1-4 - TRBV6-5 11
ASSISGTSTDTQY TRBJ2-3 - TRBV7-9 13
ATSGRASGELF TRBJ2-2 TRBD2 TRBV24-1 11
ASGLGRYTEAF TRBJ1-1 - TRBV12-5 11
ASSYPNGGANEQF TRBJ2-1 TRBD2 TRBV5-1 13
ATSRYGLAGEYADTQY TRBJ2-3 TRBD2 TRBV15 16
ASSQGLGAGELF TRBJ2-2 - TRBV5-1 12
ASSHRGETQY TRBJ2-5 TRBD1 TRBV12-3/TRBV12-4 10
ASTPAGLSYEQY TRBJ2-7 - TRBV10-2 12
ASSQVWATGELF TRBJ2-2 - TRBV14 12
ASSQSIAGSDEQY TRBJ2-7 - TRBV4-3 13
ASSFRLETGELF TRBJ2-2 - TRBV27 12
ASSFGQASSGNTIY TRBJ1-3 TRBD1 TRBV11-3 14
AISERGNSGNTIY TRBJ1-3 - TRBV10-3 13
ASSLRQGGETQY TRBJ2-5 - TRBV5-1 12
ASSVDWGNTIY TRBJ1-3 - TRBV9 11
AWEGHNNSYNSPLH TRBJ1-6 - TRBV30 14
ASRLTGSNEKLF TRBJ1-4 - TRBV6-5 12
ASSYSGGLTQY TRBJ2-3 TRBD2 TRBV3-1/TRBV3-2 11